This T cell receptor (beta chain) was identified during a study of shared clonotypes between healthy human individuals. On this clone itself: Its antigen is not identified.

Study-wide results and caveats: Between a handful of donors, naive CD4 clonotypes were shared at a level of about 5%. The study generally estimated greater richness for naive than memory subsets.

Profiling relied on immunoSEQ multiplex PCR, and the TCRdb table lists in-frame clones only, not all of them. The sample lists around 1.4 million clones; approximately 98.5% were seen once. With 11 bases removed from V and 5 bases from J, the gap between germline ends came to 21 bases. CDR3 length equals 14 residues. Germline-derived CDR1 and CDR2 are MNHNS and SASEGT. The sequence was obtained from a man aged 25 to 40 in good health. The V call is TRBV6-1, the J call TRBJ1-1; unclear D gene. The source material was naive CD4+ T cells sorted from blood. Indicated subset: CD45RA+ positively selected. Here the CDR3 reads CASTPSPRVTEAFF. DNA of the CDR3: TGTGCCTCAACACCGAGTCCGCGGGTGACTGAAGCTTTCTTT.